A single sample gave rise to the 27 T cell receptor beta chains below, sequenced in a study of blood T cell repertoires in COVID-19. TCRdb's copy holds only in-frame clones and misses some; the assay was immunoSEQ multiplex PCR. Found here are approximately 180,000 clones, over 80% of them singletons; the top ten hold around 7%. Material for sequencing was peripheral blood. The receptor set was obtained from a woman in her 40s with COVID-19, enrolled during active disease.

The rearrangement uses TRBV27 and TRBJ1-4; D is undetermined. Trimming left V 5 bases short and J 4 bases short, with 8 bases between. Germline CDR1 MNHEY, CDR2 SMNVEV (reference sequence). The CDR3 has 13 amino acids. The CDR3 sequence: CASSGHLNEKLFF. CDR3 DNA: TGTGCCAGCAGTGGCCATCTTAATGAAAAACTGTTTTTT.

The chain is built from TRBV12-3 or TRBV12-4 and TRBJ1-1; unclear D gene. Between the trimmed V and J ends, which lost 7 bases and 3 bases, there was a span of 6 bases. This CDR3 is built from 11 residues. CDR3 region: CASNLYTEAFF. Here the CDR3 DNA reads TGTGCCAGCAATCTGTACACTGAAGCTTTCTTT.

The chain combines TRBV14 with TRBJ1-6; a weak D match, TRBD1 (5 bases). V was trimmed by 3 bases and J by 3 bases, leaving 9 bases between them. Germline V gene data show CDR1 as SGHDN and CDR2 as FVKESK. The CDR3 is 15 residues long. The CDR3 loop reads CASSHLDSYNSPLHF. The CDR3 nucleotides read TGTGCCAGCAGCCACCTCGACAGCTATAATTCACCCCTCCACTTT.

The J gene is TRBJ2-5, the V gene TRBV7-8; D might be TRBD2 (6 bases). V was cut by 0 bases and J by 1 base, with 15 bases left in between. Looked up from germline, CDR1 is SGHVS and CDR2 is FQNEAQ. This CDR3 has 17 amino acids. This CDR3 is CASSLAVQPGAQETQYF. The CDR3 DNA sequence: TGTGCCAGCAGCTTAGCGGTCCAGCCGGGAGCCCAAGAGACCCAGTACTTC. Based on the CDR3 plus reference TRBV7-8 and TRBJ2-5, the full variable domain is GAGVSQSPRYKVAKRGQDVALRCDPISGHVSLFWYQQALGQGPEFLTYFQNEAQLDKSGLPSDRFFAERPEGSVSTLKIQRTQQEDSAVYLCASSLAVQPGAQETQYFGPGTRLLVL.

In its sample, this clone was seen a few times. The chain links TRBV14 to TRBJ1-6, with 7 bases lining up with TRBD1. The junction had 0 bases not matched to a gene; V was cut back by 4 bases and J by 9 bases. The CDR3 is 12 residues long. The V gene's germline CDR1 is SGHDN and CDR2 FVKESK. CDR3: CASSRQGSPLHF. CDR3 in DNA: TGTGCCAGCAGCCGACAGGGTTCACCCCTCCACTTT. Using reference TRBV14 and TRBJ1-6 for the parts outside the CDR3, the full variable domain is EAGVTQFPSHSVIEKGQTVTLRCDPISGHDNLYWYRRVMGKEIKFLLHFVKESKQDESGMPNNRFLAERTGGTYSTLKVQPAELEDSGVYFCASSRQGSPLHFGNGTRLTVT.

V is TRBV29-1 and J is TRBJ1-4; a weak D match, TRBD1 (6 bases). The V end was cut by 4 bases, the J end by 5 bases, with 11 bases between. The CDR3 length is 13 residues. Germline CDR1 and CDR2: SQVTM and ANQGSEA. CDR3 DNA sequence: TGCAGCGTTGTTGGGGGGGGCAATGAAAAACTGTTTTTT. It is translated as CSVVGGGNEKLFF.

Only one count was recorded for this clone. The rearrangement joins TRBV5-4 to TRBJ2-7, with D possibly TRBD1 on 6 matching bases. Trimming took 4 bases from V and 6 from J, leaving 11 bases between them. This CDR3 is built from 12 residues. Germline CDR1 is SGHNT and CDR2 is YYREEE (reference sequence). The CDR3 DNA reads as TGTGCCAGCAGCCCCGAAGGGGGCGAGCAGTACTTC. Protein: CASSPEGGEQYF.

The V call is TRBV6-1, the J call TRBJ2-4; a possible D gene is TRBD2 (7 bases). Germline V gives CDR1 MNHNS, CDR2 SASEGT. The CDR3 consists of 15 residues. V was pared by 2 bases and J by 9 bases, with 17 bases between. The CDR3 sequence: CASSERGGRNGIQYF. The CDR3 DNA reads TGTGCCAGCAGTGAAAGGGGGGGGCGGAACGGCATTCAGTACTTC.

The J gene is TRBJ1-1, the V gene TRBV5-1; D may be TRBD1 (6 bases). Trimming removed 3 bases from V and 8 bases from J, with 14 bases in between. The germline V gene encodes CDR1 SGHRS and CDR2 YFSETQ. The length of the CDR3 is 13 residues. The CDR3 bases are TGCGCCAGCAGCTACGCCGGACAGTCCGAAGCTTTCTTT. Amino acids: CASSYAGQSEAFF.

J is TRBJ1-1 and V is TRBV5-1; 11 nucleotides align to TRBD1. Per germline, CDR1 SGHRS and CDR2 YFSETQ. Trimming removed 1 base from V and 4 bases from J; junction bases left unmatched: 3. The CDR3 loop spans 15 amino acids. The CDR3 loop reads CASSLIGQGATEAFF. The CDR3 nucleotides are TGCGCCAGCAGCTTGATAGGACAGGGGGCCACTGAAGCTTTCTTT.

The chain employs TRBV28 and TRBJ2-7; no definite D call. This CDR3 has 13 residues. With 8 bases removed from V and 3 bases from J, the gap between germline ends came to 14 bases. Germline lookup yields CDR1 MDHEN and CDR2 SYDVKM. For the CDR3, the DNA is TGTGCCAGCCGCGGTATTAACCTCTACGAGCAGTACTTC. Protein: CASRGINLYEQYF.

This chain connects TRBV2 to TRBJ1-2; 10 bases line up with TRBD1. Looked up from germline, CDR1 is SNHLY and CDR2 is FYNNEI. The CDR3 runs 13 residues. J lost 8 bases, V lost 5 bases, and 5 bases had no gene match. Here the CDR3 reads CASSRDRGEGYTF. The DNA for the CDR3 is TGTGCCAGCAGTCGGGACAGGGGCGAGGGCTACACCTTC.

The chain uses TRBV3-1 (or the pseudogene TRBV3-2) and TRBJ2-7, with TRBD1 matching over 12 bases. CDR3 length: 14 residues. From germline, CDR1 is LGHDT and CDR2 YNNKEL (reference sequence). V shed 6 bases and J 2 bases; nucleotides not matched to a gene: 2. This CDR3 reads CASRGQGATYEQYF. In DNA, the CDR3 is TGTGCCAGCAGGGGACAGGGGGCCACCTACGAGCAGTACTTC.

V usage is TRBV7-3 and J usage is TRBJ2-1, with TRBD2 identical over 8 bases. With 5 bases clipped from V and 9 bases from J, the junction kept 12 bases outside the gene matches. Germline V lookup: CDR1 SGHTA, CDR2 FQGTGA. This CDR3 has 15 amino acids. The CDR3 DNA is TGTGCCAGCAGCCAACTTGGGACTAGTAAATCTGAGCAGTTCTTC. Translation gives CASSQLGTSKSEQFF.

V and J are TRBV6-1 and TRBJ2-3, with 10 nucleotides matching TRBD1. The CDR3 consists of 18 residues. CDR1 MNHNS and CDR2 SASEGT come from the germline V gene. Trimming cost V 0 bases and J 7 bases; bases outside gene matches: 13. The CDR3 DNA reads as TGTGCCAGCAGTGAAGCGCTCCACGGGACAGGGGCTATGAATACGCAGTATTTT. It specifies CASSEALHGTGAMNTQYF.

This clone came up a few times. CDR3 region: CASLKGGTYSPLHF. CDR3 nucleotides: TGTGCCTCTCTAAAAGGGGGAACTTATTCACCCCTCCACTTT. J is TRBJ1-6 and V is TRBV2; D is possibly TRBD1 (6 bases). V lost 11 bases to trimming and J lost 8 bases, with 19 bases between them. In germline, CDR1 is SNHLY, CDR2 FYNNEI. CDR3 length: 14 amino acids.

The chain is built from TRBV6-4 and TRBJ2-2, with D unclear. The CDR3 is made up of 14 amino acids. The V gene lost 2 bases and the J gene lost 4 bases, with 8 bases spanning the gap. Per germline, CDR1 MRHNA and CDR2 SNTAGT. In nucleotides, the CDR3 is TGTGCCAGCAGTGACGTCGAGTCCACCGGGGAGCTGTTTTTT. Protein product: CASSDVESTGELFF.

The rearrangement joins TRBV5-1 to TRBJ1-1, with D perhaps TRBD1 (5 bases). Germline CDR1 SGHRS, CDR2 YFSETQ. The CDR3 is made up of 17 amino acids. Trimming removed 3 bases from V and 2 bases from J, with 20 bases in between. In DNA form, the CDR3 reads TGCGCCAGCAGCTCGAGATTAAGGTGGGGACTAAACACTGAAGCTTTCTTT. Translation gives CASSSRLRWGLNTEAFF.

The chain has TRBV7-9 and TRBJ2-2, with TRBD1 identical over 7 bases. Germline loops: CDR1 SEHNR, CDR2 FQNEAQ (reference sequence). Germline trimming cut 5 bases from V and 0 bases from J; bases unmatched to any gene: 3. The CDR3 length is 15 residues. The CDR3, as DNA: TGTGCCAGCAGCCCGGGGACAGCGAACACCGGGGAGCTGTTTTTT. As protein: CASSPGTANTGELFF.

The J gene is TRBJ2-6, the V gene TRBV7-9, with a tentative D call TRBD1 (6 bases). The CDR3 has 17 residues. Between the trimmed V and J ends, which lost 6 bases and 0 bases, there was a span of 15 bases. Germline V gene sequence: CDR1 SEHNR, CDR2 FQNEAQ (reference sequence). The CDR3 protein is CASSYREWGSGANVLTF. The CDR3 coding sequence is TGTGCCAGCAGTTACAGGGAGTGGGGCTCTGGGGCCAACGTCCTGACTTTC.

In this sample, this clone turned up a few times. The CDR3 is CASSLDALAGGSTDTQYF. The CDR3 nucleotides are TGTGCCAGCAGCTTGGACGCGCTAGCGGGAGGCAGCACAGATACGCAGTATTTT. The V and J genes are TRBV5-5 and TRBJ2-3; 11 bases are a match to TRBD2. V lost 0 bases and J lost 0; bases outside the gene matches: 6. Germline V gives CDR1 SGHKS, CDR2 YYEKEE (reference sequence). This CDR3 comprises 18 residues.

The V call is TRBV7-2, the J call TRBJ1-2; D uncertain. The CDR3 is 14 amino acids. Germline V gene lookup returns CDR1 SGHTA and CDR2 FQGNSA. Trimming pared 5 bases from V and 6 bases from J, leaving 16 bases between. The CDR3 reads CASSRIEGVHGYTF. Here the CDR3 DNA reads TGTGCCAGCAGCCGTATTGAGGGAGTCCATGGCTACACCTTC.

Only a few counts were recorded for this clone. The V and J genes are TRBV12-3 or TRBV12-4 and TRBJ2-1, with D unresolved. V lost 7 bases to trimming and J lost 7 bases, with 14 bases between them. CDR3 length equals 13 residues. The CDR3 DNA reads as TGTGCCAGCACCCTTTACCAGGTAAATGAGCAGTTCTTC. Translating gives CASTLYQVNEQFF.

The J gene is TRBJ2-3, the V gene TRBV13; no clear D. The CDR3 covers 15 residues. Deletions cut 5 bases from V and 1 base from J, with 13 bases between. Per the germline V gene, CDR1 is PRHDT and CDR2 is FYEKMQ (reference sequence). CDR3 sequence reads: CASSPGPRGTDTQYF. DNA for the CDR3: TGTGCCAGCAGCCCGGGTCCCCGGGGCACAGATACGCAGTATTTT.

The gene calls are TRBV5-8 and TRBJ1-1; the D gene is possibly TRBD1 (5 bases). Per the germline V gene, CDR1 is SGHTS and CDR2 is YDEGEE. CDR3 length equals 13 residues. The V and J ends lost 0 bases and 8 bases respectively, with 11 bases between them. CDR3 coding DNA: TGTGCCAGCAGCTTGGAGTCAGGGTGGGAAGCTTTCTTT. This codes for CASSLESGWEAFF.

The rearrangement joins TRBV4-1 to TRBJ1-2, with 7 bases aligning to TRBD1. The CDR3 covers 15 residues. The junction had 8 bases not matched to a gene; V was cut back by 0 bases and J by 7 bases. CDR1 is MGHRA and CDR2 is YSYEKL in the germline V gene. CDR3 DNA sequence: TGCGCCAGCAGCCAAGAAGGGGGCGCCGGTCGTGGCTACACCTTC. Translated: CASSQEGGAGRGYTF.

CDR3 loop: CASSTWTGKNTIYF. The DNA for the CDR3 is TGTGCCAGCAGTACATGGACAGGGAAAAACACCATATATTTT. The V and J genes are TRBV28 and TRBJ1-3; 8 bases are shared with TRBD1. Trimming at V came to 5 bases and at J to 6 bases, leaving 6 bases not matched to a gene. Per the germline V gene, CDR1 is MDHEN and CDR2 is SYDVKM. The CDR3 has 14 residues.